The subject of this entry is one T cell receptor beta chain. The antigen it binds to is not known. No much larger clonotype is one base removed from it; base qualities were not supplied. The immunoSEQ Assay, a bias-controlled multiplex PCR, was used to amplify TCRbeta CDR3 regions from genomic DNA. The authors processed their data as follows. Nucleated cell counts per sample were estimated from amplification of reference gene primers within the assay. To quantify the absolute abundance of each unique TCRbeta CDR3 rearrangement, sequence reads were collapsed and filtered. For each sample, productive Simpson clonality was calculated as the square root of Simpson's diversity index across productive rearrangements. TCRdb holds this immuneACCESS table with in-frame rearrangements only. Some clones are missing; in checked studies, unresolved V genes explain under half, and the rest has no known cause. V, J and clone size reflect that table, while D and trimming were determined from the DNA. The sample contains approximately 480,000 clones, 75% to 90% of them found a single time. The ten largest clonotypes hold 0.7% of the sample.

The sample originates from a study of blood T cell repertoires in COVID-19 (TCRdb year 2020). At the level of the whole study: Samples covering the acute and convalescent phases of COVID-19 were provided by collaborators in the United States, Italy and Spain. The repertoires were released in a freely available public database intended as a resource for research on the immune response to SARS-CoV-2. Where available, HLA class I and class II types were obtained from metadata supplied by the sample provider rather than from assay-based typing. Subjects who had been exposed to COVID-19, were actively infected with it, or had recovered from it provided the deeply sampled blood TCRbeta repertoires that made up the dataset. The sample metadata nearly always contained a de-identified subject ID, COVID-19 status, age in years and sex. The samples were drawn from two sources: the first 160 participants of the ongoing ImmuneRACE study, and 1,254 subjects contributed by 6 global collaborators. The prospective study material was composed of cDNA or gDNA derived from T cells, B-cell-depleted T cells, or PBMCs. The paper as a whole reports these results and caveats: The amount of clinical and demographic metadata varied by source and participant and was provided uncurated.

The CDR3 numbers 15 residues from cysteine through phenylalanine. Solely the CDR3 DNA is kept, with 45 bases framed from the first base. At the junction V is shortened by 1 base and J by 4 bases, with 13 bases in between. As encoded in the germline V gene (reference sequence), CDR1 is LNHNV while CDR2 is YYDKDF. Participants in the prospective study were aged about 18 to 90 years, lived in more than 20 United States geographic areas, and enrolled through a virtual design. In the prospective study, participants were assigned to cohorts based on the clinical history participants reported in a screening survey and a study questionnaire. ImmuneRACE Cohort 3 recovered participants were defined by two consecutive negative NP/OP PCR tests, healthcare professional clearance, or symptom resolution. In the prospective study, mobile phlebotomists collected whole blood, serum and a nasopharyngeal or oropharyngeal swab from each participant. Prospective study participants could optionally give additional blood draws and questionnaires over a 2-month period. Before DNA extraction, prospective study blood samples were shipped either frozen or at room temperature.

The source is a young woman who had recovered from COVID-19. Recombination joined TRBV15 with TRBJ1-2, with the D gene not clear enough to name. Sample: PBMCs or T cells enriched from blood (not recorded which). For the CDR3, the sequence is CATSRAGLEAYGYTF. The sequenced DNA is TGTGCCACCAGCAGAGCTGGACTGGAGGCCTATGGCTACACCTTC. Joined to the reference TRBV15 and TRBJ1-2 proteins, this CDR3 gives the full variable domain: DAMVIQNPRYQVTQFGKPVTLSCSQTLNHNVMYWYQQKSSQAPKLLFHYYDKDFNNEADTPDNFQSRRPNTSFCFLDIRSPGLGDTAMYLCATSRAGLEAYGYTFGSGTRLTVV.